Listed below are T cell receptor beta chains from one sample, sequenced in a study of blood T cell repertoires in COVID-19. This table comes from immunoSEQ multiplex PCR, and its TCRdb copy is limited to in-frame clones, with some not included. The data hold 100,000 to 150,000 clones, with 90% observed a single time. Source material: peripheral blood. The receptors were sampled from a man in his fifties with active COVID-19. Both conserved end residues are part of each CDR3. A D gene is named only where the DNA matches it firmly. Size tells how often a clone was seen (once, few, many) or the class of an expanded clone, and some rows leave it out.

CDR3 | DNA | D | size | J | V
CASRSDSGARTGELFF | TGTGCCAGTAGAAGTGATAGCGGTGCGAGAACCGGGGAGCTGTTTTTT | . | . | TRBJ2-2 | TRBV19
CASSVVRDRKSNEQFF | TGTGCCAGCAGCGTAGTCCGGGACAGGAAAAGCAATGAGCAGTTCTTC | TRBD1 | once | TRBJ2-1 | TRBV11-3
CASSQVATGTGGNEQYF | TGCGCCAGCAGCCAGGTCGCTACCGGGACAGGGGGTAACGAGCAGTACTTC | TRBD1 | . | TRBJ2-7 | TRBV5-1
CASSQDWASGRAFTGELFF | TGCGCCAGCAGCCAAGATTGGGCTAGCGGGAGGGCCTTTACCGGGGAGCTGTTTTTT | TRBD2 | . | TRBJ2-2 | TRBV4-1
CASSQGTGGNYGYTF | TGTGCCAGCAGTCAAGGGACAGGGGGGAACTATGGCTACACCTTC | TRBD1 | . | TRBJ1-2 | TRBV27
CASSSTPGGNQPQHF | TGTGCCAGTAGTTCCACACCGGGAGGCAATCAGCCCCAGCATTTT | . | . | TRBJ1-5 | TRBV19
CASSATGGAETQYF | TGTGCCAGCAGTGCGACAGGGGGCGCGGAGACCCAGTACTTC | TRBD1 | many | TRBJ2-5 | TRBV25-1
CASSPISNQPQHF | TGTGCCAGCAGCCCAATTTCCAATCAGCCCCAGCATTTT | . | . | TRBJ1-5 | TRBV5-4
CASRPDWTVNTGELFF | TGTGCCAGTAGGCCAGATTGGACAGTAAACACCGGGGAGCTGTTTTTT | . | . | TRBJ2-2 | TRBV19
CASSVGWDRGEAFF | TGTGCCAGCAGTGTTGGCTGGGACAGGGGAGAAGCTTTCTTT | TRBD1 | . | TRBJ1-1 | TRBV2
CATPPRLTSSGANVLTF | TGTGCCACCCCTCCCCGGCTGACTAGCTCTGGGGCCAACGTCCTGACTTTC | . | . | TRBJ2-6 | TRBV7-2
CATSGGGGNQPQHF | TGTGCCACCAGCGGGGGGGGAGGCAATCAGCCCCAGCATTTT | . | . | TRBJ1-5 | TRBV15
CASRRQGASEKLFF | TGTGCCAGCAGGCGACAGGGGGCTTCTGAAAAACTGTTTTTT | TRBD1 | . | TRBJ1-4 | TRBV6-6
CASSQGGGQGAYEQYF | TGTGCCAGCAGCCAAGGGGGAGGACAGGGGGCTTACGAGCAGTACTTC | TRBD1 | . | TRBJ2-7 | TRBV14
CASSVRDLGNTIYF | TGTGCCAGCAGCGTCAGGGATCTCGGAAACACCATATATTTT | . | . | TRBJ1-3 | TRBV9